Below, 5 T cell receptor beta chains from the same sample are listed, as sequenced in a study of T-cell memory formation after mild COVID-19. One entry per CDR3 protein results from TCRdb running MiXCR on the 5' RACE reads. The repertoire consists of fewer than 150,000 distinct CDR3 sequences, with 13% to 15% occurring once and the leading ten covering around 30%. The specimen sequenced was PBMCs or a T cell subset sorted from them (not recorded which). These receptors originate from an adult woman who had mild COVID-19 (a few samples of this study predate the infection). Cell type and time point are not known.

V is TRBV5-6 and J is TRBJ2-1, with TRBD2 identical over 9 bases. Losses at the gene ends were 0 bases for V and 12 bases for J; bases not matched to a gene: 13. Germline CDR1 SGHDT, CDR2 YYEEEE. The CDR3 contains 16 residues. CDR3 DNA: TGTGCCAGCAGCTTGGCTTCCGGGGCTAGCGGGAAGGCGCAGTTCTTC. Encoded protein: CASSLASGASGKAQFF. The full variable domain, rest sourced from reference TRBV5-6 and TRBJ2-1, is DAGVTQSPTHLIKTRGQQVTLRCSPKSGHDTVSWYQQALGQGPQFIFQYYEEEERQRGNFPDRFSGHQFPNYSSELNVNALLLGDSALYLCASSLASGASGKAQFFGPGTRLTVL.

The J gene is TRBJ1-2, the V gene TRBV4-1; TRBD1 might be the D (6 bases). The ends were cut back, 4 bases at V and 6 bases at J, with 21 bases in the middle. In germline, CDR1 is MGHRA, CDR2 YSYEKL. This CDR3 comprises 16 residues. Written as DNA, the CDR3 is TGCGCCAGCAGCCGCTCGGACAGCCCCAACGATCATGGCTACACCTTC. Translated: CASSRSDSPNDHGYTF.

This CDR3 is CASAPRQYEQYF. The CDR3, as DNA: TGTGCTAGTGCCCCAAGACAGTACGAGCAGTACTTC. The chain carries TRBV12-5 and TRBJ2-7, with a tentative D call TRBD1 (5 bases). The V and J ends lost 7 bases and 4 bases respectively, with 11 bases between them. The CDR3 totals 12 residues. Germline CDR1 LGHNT, CDR2 FRNRAP. Full variable domain (rest looked up from reference TRBV12-5 and TRBJ2-7): DARVTQTPRHKVTEMGQEVTMRCQPILGHNTVFWYRQTMMQGLELLAYFRNRAPLDDSGMPKDRFSAEMPDATLATLKIQPSEPRDSAVYFCASAPRQYEQYFGPGTRLTVT.

This chain links TRBV5-1 with TRBJ1-1; D unresolved. CDR3 length: 14 amino acids. Germline CDR1 and CDR2: SGHRS and YFSETQ. V was cut by 4 bases and J by 7 bases, with 17 bases left in between. CDR3 in amino acids: CASSLNGGRSEAFF. For the CDR3, the DNA is TGCGCCAGCAGCCTGAACGGTGGTCGGAGTGAAGCTTTCTTT.

The V call is TRBV12-3 or TRBV12-4, the J call TRBJ1-1, with a possible D match to TRBD1 (6 bases). The CDR3 is 11 amino acids. V was pared by 6 bases and J by 8 bases, with 10 bases between. The CDR3 spells CASRYREEAFF. CDR3 sequence (DNA): TGTGCCAGCAGGTACAGGGAAGAAGCTTTCTTT.